Listed below are T cell receptor beta chains from one sample, sequenced in a study of blood T cell repertoires in COVID-19. The protocol was immunoSEQ multiplex PCR, while the TCRdb copy is restricted to in-frame clones and leaves out a portion. The sample records about 240,000 clones, more than 75% being singletons. The sequencing input was peripheral blood. These receptor sequences come from a young woman who had recovered from COVID-19. CDR3s include the opening cysteine and the closing phenylalanine or tryptophan. The D gene is left open where the match is weak. Clone size is not always given. Where it is, it says once, few, many or a class for expanded clones.

D: TRBD1; V: TRBV5-4; size: -; J: TRBJ1-2; CDR3: CASLDNRGRFSLNYGYTF; DNA: TGTGCCAGCCTAGACAACAGGGGGCGCTTCTCTCTTAACTATGGCTACACCTTC
D: -; V: TRBV2; size: -; J: TRBJ1-5; CDR3: CASSEARGALPQHF; DNA: TGTGCCAGCAGTGAAGCGCGCGGGGCACTGCCCCAGCATTTT
D: -; V: TRBV29-1; size: once; J: TRBJ1-2; CDR3: CSVESGLGHSGYGYTF; DNA: TGCAGCGTTGAATCCGGTCTCGGACACTCAGGGTATGGCTACACCTTC
D: -; V: TRBV7-3; size: once; J: TRBJ2-2; CDR3: CASSPRSGGSNTGELFF; DNA: TGTGCCAGCAGCCCTAGATCTGGGGGCTCGAACACCGGGGAGCTGTTTTTT
D: TRBD2; V: TRBV19; size: -; J: TRBJ2-2; CDR3: CASSTSGGGAGELFF; DNA: TGTGCCAGTAGTACCAGCGGGGGGGGAGCCGGGGAGCTGTTTTTT
D: TRBD1; V: TRBV27; size: few; J: TRBJ1-6; CDR3: CASSPGTANSPLHF; DNA: TGTGCCAGCAGTCCTGGGACAGCTAATTCACCCCTCCACTTT
D: -; V: TRBV3-1/TRBV3-2; size: -; J: TRBJ2-7; CDR3: CASSQQYEQYF; DNA: TGTGCCAGCAGCCAACAATACGAGCAGTACTTC
D: -; V: TRBV30; size: few; J: TRBJ1-1; CDR3: CAWRPRTLEAFF; DNA: TGTGCCTGGAGACCCCGGACACTTGAAGCTTTCTTT
D: -; V: TRBV11-2; size: -; J: TRBJ2-1; CDR3: CASSFDRGSYNEQFF; DNA: TGTGCCAGCAGCTTCGATCGGGGTTCCTACAATGAGCAGTTCTTC
D: TRBD2; V: TRBV19; size: once; J: TRBJ2-3; CDR3: CASRELSGGLTDTQYF; DNA: TGTGCCAGTAGAGAACTCAGCGGGGGGCTCACAGATACGCAGTATTTT
D: -; V: TRBV6-2/TRBV6-3; size: -; J: TRBJ2-5; CDR3: CASSRRGGSQETQYF; DNA: TGTGCCAGCAGTCGGAGGGGTGGATCCCAAGAGACCCAGTACTTC
D: TRBD1; V: TRBV6-1; size: -; J: TRBJ1-6; CDR3: CASSEGDRVRTPLHF; DNA: TGTGCCAGCAGTGAAGGGGACAGGGTCAGGACACCCCTCCACTTT
D: TRBD2; V: TRBV4-2; size: -; J: TRBJ2-4; CDR3: CASSQGPSGGAVGIQYF; DNA: TGTGCCAGCAGCCAAGGACCTAGCGGGGGGGCCGTAGGCATTCAGTACTTC
D: TRBD1; V: TRBV7-2; size: once; J: TRBJ1-1; CDR3: CASSPRGQVNTEAFF; DNA: TGTGCCAGCTCACCCAGGGGACAGGTGAACACTGAAGCTTTCTTT
D: TRBD1; V: TRBV2; size: -; J: TRBJ2-7; CDR3: CASGRTGGTYEQYF; DNA: TGTGCCAGCGGGAGGACAGGGGGGACCTACGAGCAGTACTTC
D: TRBD1; V: TRBV5-5; size: few; J: TRBJ1-1; CDR3: CASSLRDRGPVRMNTEAFF; DNA: TGTGCCAGCAGCTTGAGGGACAGGGGGCCTGTAAGAATGAACACTGAAGCTTTCTTT
D: -; V: TRBV6-5; size: -; J: TRBJ1-1; CDR3: CASLEQGDTEAFF; DNA: TGTGCCAGCCTAGAGCAGGGTGACACTGAAGCTTTCTTT
D: TRBD2; V: TRBV7-3; size: -; J: TRBJ2-1; CDR3: CASSLTSHNEQFF; DNA: TGTGCCAGCAGCCTGACTAGCCACAATGAGCAGTTCTTC
D: -; V: TRBV24-1; size: -; J: TRBJ2-3; CDR3: CATSDSSTDTQYF; DNA: TGTGCCACCAGTGACTCTAGCACAGATACGCAGTATTTT
D: TRBD1; V: TRBV24-1; size: -; J: TRBJ1-2; CDR3: CATSDPGRPGGISTYGYTF; DNA: TGTGCCACCAGTGATCCGGGGAGGCCAGGGGGGATTTCGACTTATGGCTACACCTTC
D: -; V: TRBV6-5; size: -; J: TRBJ1-1; CDR3: CASSTGRVGEAFF; DNA: TGTGCCAGCAGTACAGGCCGGGTCGGTGAAGCTTTCTTT
D: -; V: TRBV20-1; size: -; J: TRBJ1-5; CDR3: CSASEGALNQPQHF; DNA: TGCAGTGCTAGTGAAGGGGCCCTCAATCAGCCCCAGCATTTT
D: -; V: TRBV3-1/TRBV3-2; size: -; J: TRBJ2-6; CDR3: CASSGGGRSGANVLTF; DNA: TGTGCCAGCAGCGGAGGGGGCAGGTCTGGGGCCAACGTCCTGACTTTC
D: TRBD1; V: TRBV6-6; size: -; J: TRBJ1-1; CDR3: CASRSSTTGVHTEAFF; DNA: TGTGCCAGCAGATCCAGTACCACAGGGGTGCACACTGAAGCTTTCTTT
D: -; V: TRBV21-1; size: -; J: TRBJ1-2; CDR3: CASSKGQGPPNYGYTF; DNA: TGTGCCAGCAGCAAAGGGCAGGGGCCACCTAACTATGGCTACACCTTC
D: TRBD1; V: TRBV2; size: -; J: TRBJ2-5; CDR3: CASSKQGAGETQYF; DNA: TGTGCCAGCAGTAAACAGGGGGCAGGGGAGACCCAGTACTTC
D: TRBD1; V: TRBV7-8; size: -; J: TRBJ1-1; CDR3: CASSLDRGNTEAFF; DNA: TGTGCCAGCAGCCTGGACAGGGGTAACACTGAAGCTTTCTTT
D: TRBD1; V: TRBV5-5; size: -; J: TRBJ2-1; CDR3: CASSRGQGRSYNEQFF; DNA: TGTGCCAGCAGCCGGGGACAGGGGCGCTCCTACAATGAGCAGTTCTTC
D: TRBD2; V: TRBV5-1; size: -; J: TRBJ2-3; CDR3: CASSLASSGGATDTQYF; DNA: TGCGCCAGCAGCTTGGCCTCTAGCGGGGGGGCCACAGATACGCAGTATTTT
D: -; V: TRBV10-3; size: few; J: TRBJ1-1; CDR3: CAITPGGFENTEAFF; DNA: TGTGCCATCACCCCCGGAGGGTTTGAGAACACTGAAGCTTTCTTT
D: -; V: TRBV10-3; size: -; J: TRBJ2-1; CDR3: CAIRTGGQTNEQFF; DNA: TGTGCCATCAGGACCGGGGGGCAGACCAATGAGCAGTTCTTC
D: -; V: TRBV5-6; size: -; J: TRBJ2-7; CDR3: CASSFGLGGSYEQYF; DNA: TGTGCCAGCAGCTTTGGACTCGGAGGGTCCTACGAGCAGTACTTC
D: -; V: TRBV15; size: -; J: TRBJ2-7; CDR3: CATSRVGVVGQYF; DNA: TGTGCCACCAGCAGAGTGGGAGTTGTGGGGCAGTACTTC
D: TRBD1; V: TRBV18; size: -; J: TRBJ1-2; CDR3: CASSYQGAGNYGYTF; DNA: TGTGCCAGCTCGTATCAGGGGGCTGGTAACTATGGCTACACCTTC
D: TRBD1; V: TRBV4-2; size: -; J: TRBJ1-1; CDR3: CASSPGQGYTEAFF; DNA: TGTGCCAGCAGCCCGGGACAGGGGTACACTGAAGCTTTCTTT
D: -; V: TRBV19; size: -; J: TRBJ1-2; CDR3: CASSMHSANYTF; DNA: TGTGCCAGTAGTATGCACAGTGCCAACTACACCTTC
D: TRBD1; V: TRBV29-1; size: -; J: TRBJ2-7; CDR3: CSVGQGSYEQYF; DNA: TGCAGCGTGGGACAGGGTTCCTACGAGCAGTACTTC
D: -; V: TRBV3-1/TRBV3-2; size: -; J: TRBJ2-3; CDR3: CASTNAWGDDTQYF; DNA: TGTGCCAGCACCAACGCGTGGGGGGATGATACGCAGTATTTT
D: TRBD1; V: TRBV4-3; size: once; J: TRBJ2-1; CDR3: CASSHDDRVDNEQFF; DNA: TGCGCCAGCAGCCACGACGACAGGGTGGACAATGAGCAGTTCTTC
D: -; V: TRBV2; size: -; J: TRBJ2-7; CDR3: CASGAQISYEQYF; DNA: TGTGCCAGCGGGGCCCAAATCTCCTACGAGCAGTACTTC
D: TRBD1; V: TRBV27; size: -; J: TRBJ1-5; CDR3: CASSSQGASSGQPQHF; DNA: TGTGCCAGCAGTTCACAGGGGGCAAGCTCCGGGCAGCCCCAGCATTTT
D: -; V: TRBV9; size: -; J: TRBJ2-1; CDR3: CASSPGRGSYNEQFF; DNA: TGTGCCAGCAGCCCGGGCAGGGGCTCCTACAATGAGCAGTTCTTC
D: TRBD2; V: TRBV19; size: -; J: TRBJ2-5; CDR3: CASSMQRGQETQYF; DNA: TGTGCCAGTAGTATGCAGCGGGGCCAAGAGACCCAGTACTTC
D: -; V: TRBV5-5; size: -; J: TRBJ2-5; CDR3: CASSPTEQETQYF; DNA: TGTGCCAGCAGCCCGACAGAACAAGAGACCCAGTACTTC
D: TRBD2; V: TRBV7-9; size: -; J: TRBJ2-1; CDR3: CASRPASGDYNEQFF; DNA: TGTGCCAGCCGACCTGCTAGCGGGGATTACAATGAGCAGTTCTTC
D: -; V: TRBV7-2; size: few; J: TRBJ1-3; CDR3: CASSPDRSGNTIYF; DNA: TGTGCCAGCAGTCCGGATCGGAGTGGAAACACCATATATTTT
D: TRBD1; V: TRBV10-3; size: -; J: TRBJ2-5; CDR3: CAIRRQGAGETQYF; DNA: TGTGCCATCAGGAGACAGGGGGCCGGAGAGACCCAGTACTTC
D: -; V: TRBV10-2; size: once; J: TRBJ2-1; CDR3: CAIQGRNEQFF; DNA: TGCGCCATTCAGGGAAGGAATGAGCAGTTCTTC
D: TRBD1; V: TRBV25-1; size: -; J: TRBJ2-2; CDR3: CASSEPGGVGELFF; DNA: TGTGCCAGCAGTGAGCCAGGGGGCGTCGGGGAGCTGTTTTTT
D: -; V: TRBV5-4; size: once; J: TRBJ2-5; CDR3: CASSLPLSGARETQYF; DNA: TGTGCCAGCAGCCTACCCTTATCAGGGGCGAGGGAGACCCAGTACTTC
D: -; V: TRBV9; size: -; J: TRBJ1-2; CDR3: CASSVTVGAENYGYTF; DNA: TGTGCCAGCAGCGTAACGGTGGGGGCAGAGAACTATGGCTACACCTTC
D: TRBD1; V: TRBV9; size: -; J: TRBJ1-6; CDR3: CASSVEDRNSPLHF; DNA: TGTGCCAGCAGCGTAGAGGACAGGAATTCACCCCTCCACTTT
D: -; V: TRBV19; size: -; J: TRBJ2-2; CDR3: CASTRRDTGELFF; DNA: TGTGCCAGTACCCGACGGGACACCGGGGAGCTGTTTTTT
D: TRBD1; V: TRBV6-6; size: -; J: TRBJ1-4; CDR3: CASSAQGPREKLFF; DNA: TGTGCCAGCAGTGCACAGGGGCCTCGTGAAAAACTGTTTTTT
D: TRBD1; V: TRBV4-2; size: once; J: TRBJ2-4; CDR3: CASSHRPDRGIENIQYF; DNA: TGTGCCAGCAGCCACCGTCCAGACAGGGGGATCGAGAACATTCAGTACTTC
D: TRBD1; V: TRBV7-6; size: -; J: TRBJ2-3; CDR3: CASSLVQGALTDTQYF; DNA: TGTGCCAGCAGCTTAGTACAGGGGGCCCTCACAGATACGCAGTATTTT
D: TRBD2; V: TRBV6-6; size: -; J: TRBJ2-1; CDR3: CASTRTSGGNEQFF; DNA: TGTGCCAGCACTCGGACTAGCGGGGGAAATGAGCAGTTCTTC
D: -; V: TRBV11-3; size: -; J: TRBJ2-1; CDR3: CASSLGTRENEQFF; DNA: TGTGCCAGCAGCTTAGGGACCCGGGAGAATGAGCAGTTCTTC